Each of the 20 T cell receptor beta chains below was sequenced from the same sample in a study of type 1 and type 2 diabetes patients. Genomic DNA was the PCR template. The TCR beta CDR3 region was amplified using 30 forward and 13 reverse primers. TCRdb ran MiXCR on the multiplex PCR reads and lists one entry per CDR3 protein. In the table there are about 250,000 distinct CDR3 sequences, over 45% of which are singletons. The sample taken for sequencing was peripheral blood mononuclear cells (PBMCs). These receptors were obtained from a man aged 18-30 years with type 2 diabetes.

The chain recombines TRBV20-1 with TRBJ2-5, with TRBD2 identical over 15 bases. Germline loops: CDR1 DFQATT, CDR2 SNEGSKA (reference sequence). This CDR3 spans 15 amino acids. V shed 6 bases and J 5 bases; nucleotides not matched to a gene: 7. The CDR3 nucleotides read TGCAGTGCCACTCGGACTAGCGGGGGGGCTGAGACCCAGTACTTC. Translated, it gives CSATRTSGGAETQYF.

This clonotype has more than one count but fewer than ten. The gene calls are TRBV19 and TRBJ2-1; 8 bases are shared with TRBD2. Losses at the gene ends were 5 bases for V and 10 bases for J; bases not matched to a gene: 13. Per germline, CDR1 LNHDA and CDR2 SQIVND (reference sequence). This CDR3 region has 15 residues. The CDR3 reads CASSFTGELAEEQFF. In DNA, the CDR3 is TGTGCCAGTAGTTTTACAGGAGAACTAGCGGAAGAGCAGTTCTTC.

The J gene is TRBJ1-2, the V gene TRBV9; no reliable D call. Trimming shortened V by 0 bases and J by 0 bases, and 9 bases separated the two germline ends. Germline CDR1 reads SGDLS; CDR2 reads YYNGEE. The CDR3 has 15 residues. The CDR3 nucleotides are TGTGCCAGCAGCGTAGAGGACGGGTCTAACTATGGCTACACCTTC. Amino acid sequence: CASSVEDGSNYGYTF.

The chain employs TRBV5-1 and TRBJ2-6; D unresolved. Trimming took off 4 bases at V and 0 bases at J, with 8 bases between the two ends. The CDR3 extends over 15 amino acids. Germline loops: CDR1 SGHRS, CDR2 YFSETQ. CDR3 amino acids: CASSPLHSGANVLTF. The CDR3 nucleotides are TGCGCCAGCAGCCCATTACACTCTGGGGCCAACGTCCTGACTTTC.

This clonotype was seen a few times. The chain recombines TRBV10-2 with TRBJ1-1; D call uncertain. Germline assignment: CDR1 WSHSY and CDR2 SAAADI. The CDR3 runs to 14 residues. V lost 6 bases to trimming and J lost 2 bases, with 13 bases between them. The CDR3 DNA reads as TGCGCCAGCAGAGCCGGTACGAGCAACACTGAAGCTTTCTTT. Its translation is CASRAGTSNTEAFF.

Only a few counts were recorded for this clonotype. It is unclear where the CDR3 begins or ends on the DNA, so no DNA is shown, and the CDR3 is as TCRdb lists it. The gene calls are TRBV19 and TRBJ1-5; the listed D gene, TRBD1, was not tested against the DNA. The CDR3 spans 15 residues, counting both ends. Germline V gene data show CDR1 as LNHDA and CDR2 as SQIVND (reference sequence). The CDR3 loop reads CASTSDSGLSQPQHF.

The chain has TRBV10-3 and TRBJ1-4, with D uncertain. This CDR3 spans 14 amino acids. CDR1 is ENHRY and CDR2 is SYGVKD in the germline V gene. Trimming removed 0 bases from V and 8 bases from J, with 10 bases in between. CDR3 sequence (DNA): TGTGCCATCAGTGAGTCCCAGGTGCTGGAAAAACTGTTTTTT. As protein: CAISESQVLEKLFF.

This clonotype was observed many times. The rearrangement uses TRBV19 and TRBJ2-3; no clear D. Trimming cost V 5 bases and J 6 bases, with 12 bases left between them. The CDR3 contains 13 residues. Per the germline V gene, CDR1 is LNHDA and CDR2 is SQIVND (reference sequence). The CDR3 DNA follows: TGTGCCAGTAGTGGTAGTACTTGGGATACGCAGTATTTT. Translated, it gives CASSGSTWDTQYF.

The rearrangement joins TRBV7-2 to TRBJ2-5; a possible D gene is TRBD2 (5 bases). Trimming pared 1 base from V and 5 bases from J, leaving 11 bases between. CDR1 is SGHTA and CDR2 is FQGNSA in the germline V gene. This CDR3 is 14 amino acids long. The CDR3 region has the DNA TGTGCCAGCAGCTTAGAGGTGGGCGGGGAGACCCAGTACTTC. This translates into CASSLEVGGETQYF.

This clonotype was seen more than once but under ten times. The CDR3 DNA reads as TGCGCCAGCACGAGAGACGGGAACACTGAAGCTTTCTTT. Its protein is CASTRDGNTEAFF. The chain recombines TRBV5-1 with TRBJ1-1; no clear D gene. With 6 bases removed from V and 1 base from J, the gap between germline ends came to 10 bases. Looked up from germline, CDR1 is SGHRS and CDR2 is YFSETQ. The CDR3 length is 13 residues.

This chain links TRBV3-1 with TRBJ1-1; D is uncertain. Trimming took off 4 bases at V and 7 bases at J, with 10 bases between the two ends. CDR1 LGHDT and CDR2 YNNKEL come from the germline V gene (reference sequence). There are 12 residues in the CDR3. CDR3 DNA sequence: TGTGCCAGCAGCCCCTTCGGTTTTGAAGCTTTCTTT. This encodes CASSPFGFEAFF.

This clonotype occurred many times. This chain links TRBV30 with TRBJ2-5; the D gene is possibly TRBD2 (6 bases). Trimming left V 1 base short and J 4 bases short, with 16 bases between. From germline, CDR1 is GTSNPN and CDR2 SVGIG (reference sequence). The CDR3 runs to 15 residues. The CDR3 DNA sequence: TGTGCCTGGAGTGCCCGCCTCGGGGGAGGAGAGACCCAGTACTTC. It yields the protein CAWSARLGGGETQYF.

The chain carries TRBV28 and TRBJ2-5, with 11 bases identical to TRBD1. V shed 5 bases and J 3 bases; nucleotides not matched to a gene: 8. Germline V gene lookup returns CDR1 MDHEN and CDR2 SYDVKM. The CDR3 is made up of 16 amino acids. CDR3 protein: CASSRSLGQGEETQYF. The CDR3 bases are TGTGCCAGCAGTCGCTCCCTGGGACAGGGGGAAGAGACCCAGTACTTC.

This clonotype was detected a few times. The chain couples TRBV5-1 to TRBJ1-1; D might be TRBD1 (6 bases). The CDR3 is 13 residues long. Trimming cost V 1 base and J 5 bases, with 9 bases left between them. CDR1 and CDR2 from the germline V gene are SGHRS and YFSETQ. The CDR3 nucleotides read TGCGCCAGCAGCTTGACAGGGTTGACTGAAGCTTTCTTT. Translation gives CASSLTGLTEAFF.

The chain couples TRBV30 to TRBJ2-2; D is unresolved. From germline, CDR1 is GTSNPN and CDR2 SVGIG (reference sequence). V lost 2 bases and J lost 3, with 13 bases in between. This CDR3 has 15 amino acids. The CDR3 here is CAWSSRTVHTGELFF. The CDR3 DNA reads TGTGCCTGGAGTTCGCGGACCGTACACACCGGGGAGCTGTTTTTT.

Worth noting for this clonotype: A junction boundary mismatches the germline segment, possibly from a read error. The rearrangement links TRBV27 to TRBJ1-2; a weak D match, TRBD1 (5 bases). CDR1 and CDR2 from the germline V gene are MNHEY and SMNVEV (reference sequence). The CDR3 runs to 13 residues. CDR3 bases: TGTGCCGGCAGTGAGGCAGGGACGGGCGGCTACACCTTC. Its translation is CAGSEAGTGGYTF.

This clonotype was seen only a few times. The chain uses TRBV6-5 and TRBJ1-6; 10 nucleotides align to TRBD1. The V gene's germline CDR1 is MNHEY and CDR2 SVGAGI. The ends lost 6 bases at V and 9 bases at J; junction bases unmatched: 2. The CDR3 contains 13 residues. CDR3 sequence: CASRRTGGSPLHF. The CDR3 nucleotides read TGTGCCAGCAGAAGGACAGGGGGTTCACCCCTCCACTTT.

This clonotype was found many times. The chain combines TRBV15 with TRBJ2-5; weak D call: TRBD1 (6 bases). The V and J ends lost 5 bases and 5 bases respectively, with 15 bases between them. CDR3 length equals 14 residues. Germline V CDR1 and CDR2: LNHNV, YYDKDF (reference sequence). The CDR3 nucleotides read TGTGCCACCAGCCCCGCCTGGACAGAGGAGACCCAGTACTTC. Residues: CATSPAWTEETQYF.

The CDR3: CASSIGQNTGELFF. CDR3 nucleotide sequence: TGTGCCAGTAGTATAGGGCAGAACACCGGGGAGCTGTTTTTT. J is TRBJ2-2 and V is TRBV19; D is unclear. CDR1 LNHDA and CDR2 SQIVND come from the germline V gene (reference sequence). This CDR3 contains 14 residues. Trimming cost V 1 base and J 1 base, with 4 bases left between them.

In its sample, this clonotype was seen a few times. The genes are TRBV12-3 or TRBV12-4 and TRBJ1-6, with D possibly TRBD1 on 6 matching bases. There are 17 residues in the CDR3. V was clipped by 10 bases and J by 9 bases, with 28 bases between them. CDR3 sequence (DNA): TGTGCCACCTCCCGTGCGGTAGTTACAGGGAACCCTTCACCCCTCCACTTT. Its translation is CATSRAVVTGNPSPLHF.